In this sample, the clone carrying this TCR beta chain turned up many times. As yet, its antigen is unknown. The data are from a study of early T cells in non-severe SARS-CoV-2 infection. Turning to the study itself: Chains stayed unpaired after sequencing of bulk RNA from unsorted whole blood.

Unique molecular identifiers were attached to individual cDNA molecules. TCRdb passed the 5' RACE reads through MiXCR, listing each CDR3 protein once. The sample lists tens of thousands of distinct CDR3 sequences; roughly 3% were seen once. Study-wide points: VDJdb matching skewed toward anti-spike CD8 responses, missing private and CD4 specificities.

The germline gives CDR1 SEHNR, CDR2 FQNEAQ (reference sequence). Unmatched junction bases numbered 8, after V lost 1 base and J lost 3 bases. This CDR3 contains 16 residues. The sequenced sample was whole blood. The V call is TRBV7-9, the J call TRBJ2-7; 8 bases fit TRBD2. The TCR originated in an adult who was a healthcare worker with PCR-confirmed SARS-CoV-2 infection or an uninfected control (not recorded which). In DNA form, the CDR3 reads TGTGCCAGCAGCTTAGGTTTTGGTAGCGGGAACTACGAGCAGTACGTC. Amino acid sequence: CASSLGFGSGNYEQYV.